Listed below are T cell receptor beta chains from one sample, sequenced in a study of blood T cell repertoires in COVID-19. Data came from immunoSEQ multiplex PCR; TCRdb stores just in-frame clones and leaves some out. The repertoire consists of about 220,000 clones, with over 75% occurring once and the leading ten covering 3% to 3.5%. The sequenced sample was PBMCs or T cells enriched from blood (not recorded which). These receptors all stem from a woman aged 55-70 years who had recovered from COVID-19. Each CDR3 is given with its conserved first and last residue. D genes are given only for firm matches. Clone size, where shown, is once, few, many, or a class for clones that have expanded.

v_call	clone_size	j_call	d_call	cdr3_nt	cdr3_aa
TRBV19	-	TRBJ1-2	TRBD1	TGTGCCAGTAGTCTGCTTACAGGGGTTCTTAACTATGGCTACACCTTC	CASSLLTGVLNYGYTF
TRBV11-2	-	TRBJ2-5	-	TGTGCCAGCAGTACAGGGTGGCAAGAGACCCAGTACTTC	CASSTGWQETQYF
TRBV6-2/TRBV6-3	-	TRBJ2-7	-	TGTGCCAGCAGTTACCCCTCCGGGGCAGGGGTCCCTCTTGGGCAGTACTTC	CASSYPSGAGVPLGQYF
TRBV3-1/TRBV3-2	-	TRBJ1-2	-	TGTGCCAGCAGCCTAGACCCCCAGGGTAACTATGGCTACACCTTC	CASSLDPQGNYGYTF
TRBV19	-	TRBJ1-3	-	TGTGCCAGTAGCACAGGGCACTCTGGAAACACCATATATTTT	CASSTGHSGNTIYF
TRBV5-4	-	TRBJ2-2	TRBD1	TGTGCCAGCAGCCTCGGGGACAGGCGCACCGGGGAGCTGTTTTTT	CASSLGDRRTGELFF
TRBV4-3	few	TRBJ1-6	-	TGCGCCAGCAGCCAAGATTACGTGCGTTCACCCCTCCACTTT	CASSQDYVRSPLHF
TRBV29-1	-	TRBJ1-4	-	TGCAGCGTCCGGACTCCCGGGGATGAAAAACTGTTTTTT	CSVRTPGDEKLFF
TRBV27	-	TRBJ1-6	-	TGTGCCAGCAGCGGGGGTCAGGCCCGCTATAATTCACCCCTCCACTTT	CASSGGQARYNSPLHF
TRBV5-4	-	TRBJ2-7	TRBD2	TGTGCCAGCAGCAAGCCGAGCGGGAGTAGGGACGAGCAGTACTTC	CASSKPSGSRDEQYF
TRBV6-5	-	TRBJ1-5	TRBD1	TGTGCCAGCAGCGACTCACAGGGGGCTCAGCCCCAGCATTTT	CASSDSQGAQPQHF
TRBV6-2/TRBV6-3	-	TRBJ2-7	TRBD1	TGTGCCAGCAGCCTCGGACAGGTGCTGATCTACGAGCAGTACTTC	CASSLGQVLIYEQYF
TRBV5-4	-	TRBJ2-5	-	TGTGCCAGCACCATAAGAGGGAGCGTGGAGACCCAGTACTTC	CASTIRGSVETQYF
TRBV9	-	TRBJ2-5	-	TGTGCCAGCAGCGTTGGTACAGATCAAGAGACCCAGTACTTC	CASSVGTDQETQYF
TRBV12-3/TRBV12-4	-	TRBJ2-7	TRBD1	TGTGCCAGCAGGAGGACAGGGCTTGGCGAGCAGTACTTC	CASRRTGLGEQYF
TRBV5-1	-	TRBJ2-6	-	TGCGCCAGCAGCTTGGGAGGGACAAGGGCGATCTCTGGGGCCAACGTCCTGACTTTC	CASSLGGTRAISGANVLTF
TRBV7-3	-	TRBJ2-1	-	TGTGCCAGCAGCACGACAGTAGACAATGAGCAGTTCTTC	CASSTTVDNEQFF
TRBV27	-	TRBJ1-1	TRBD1	TGTGCCAGCAAACGGGACAGGGTTACTGAAGCTTTCTTT	CASKRDRVTEAFF
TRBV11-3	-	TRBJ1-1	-	TGTGCCAGCAGTGTCGGGGCGGGGAGCACTGAAGCTTTCTTT	CASSVGAGSTEAFF
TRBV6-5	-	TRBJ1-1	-	TGTGCCAGCAGTTACGGACACAACACTGAAGCTTTCTTT	CASSYGHNTEAFF
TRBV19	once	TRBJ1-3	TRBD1	TGTGCCAGCCGACAGGGGTTCTACTCTGGAAACACCATATATTTT	CASRQGFYSGNTIYF
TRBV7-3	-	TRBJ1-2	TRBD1	TGTGCCAGCAGCGAGGGCGGGACAGGGATAGTGGATGGCTACACCTTC	CASSEGGTGIVDGYTF
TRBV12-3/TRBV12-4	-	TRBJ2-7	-	TGTGCCAGCAGTTCCAGTACCTACGAGCAGTACTTC	CASSSSTYEQYF
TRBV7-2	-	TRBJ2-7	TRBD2	TGTGCCAGCAGCCCCTCCGGGGGGGGGTCTTCCTACGAGCAGTACTTC	CASSPSGGGSSYEQYF
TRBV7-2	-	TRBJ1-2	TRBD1	TGTGCCAGCAGCCGCGACAGGGACCGGGGCTACACCTTC	CASSRDRDRGYTF
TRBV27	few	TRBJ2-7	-	TGTGCCAGCAGTTTCTCAGGTAACTCCTACGAGCAGTACTTC	CASSFSGNSYEQYF
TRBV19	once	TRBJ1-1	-	TGTGCCAGTAGTCACCCCGGGGTCACTGAAGCTTTCTTT	CASSHPGVTEAFF
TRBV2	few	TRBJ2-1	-	TGTGCCAGCAGTGTCAACTCTAGATACAATGAGCAGTTCTTC	CASSVNSRYNEQFF
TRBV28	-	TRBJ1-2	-	TGTGCCAGCAGTTTACTTGTTGAGGGTCTCTATGGCTACACCTTC	CASSLLVEGLYGYTF
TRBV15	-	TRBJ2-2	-	TGTGCCACCAGCAGAGTGCCAGATAGCAGCGGGGAGCTGTTTTTT	CATSRVPDSSGELFF
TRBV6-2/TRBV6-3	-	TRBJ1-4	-	TGTGCCAGCAGTTACTCGACAGGTGGAAGTGAAAAACTGTTTTTT	CASSYSTGGSEKLFF
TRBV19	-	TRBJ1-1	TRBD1	TGTGCCAGTAGCCGACAGGGGGTGAACACTGAAGCTTTCTTT	CASSRQGVNTEAFF
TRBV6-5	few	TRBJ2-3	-	TGTGCCAGCAGGATCCAGGGGGGAAGAGATACGCAGTATTTT	CASRIQGGRDTQYF
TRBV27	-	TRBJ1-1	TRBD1	TGTGCCAGCAGTCCACCCCTACAGGGGAGAGCTTTCTTT	CASSPPLQGRAFF
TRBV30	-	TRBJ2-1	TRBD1	TGTGCCTGGAGCACCGGGACAGGGTCCCATGAGCAGTTCTTC	CAWSTGTGSHEQFF
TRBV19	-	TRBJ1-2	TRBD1	TGTGCCAGTAGTGTACCTGGACAGGGGGGCTACACCTTC	CASSVPGQGGYTF
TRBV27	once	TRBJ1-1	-	TGTGCCAGCAGTTGGCAGGGAGGGAACACTGAAGCTTTCTTT	CASSWQGGNTEAFF
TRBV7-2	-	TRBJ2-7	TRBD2	TGTGCCAGCAGCCCAACCAGACTAGCGGGAGGTCCCTACGAGCAGTACTTC	CASSPTRLAGGPYEQYF
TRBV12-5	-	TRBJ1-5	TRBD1	TGTGCTAGTGGTTTCGAGGGGGCGCGGTGGGGCTATAGCAATCAGCCCCAGCATTTT	CASGFEGARWGYSNQPQHF
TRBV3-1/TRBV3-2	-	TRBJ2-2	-	TGTGCCAGCAGCCGAGCCTCCCGGGAGCTGTTTTTT	CASSRASRELFF
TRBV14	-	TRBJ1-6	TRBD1	TGTGCCAGCAGCCAAGACTGGGGCGGCAGGGGGTACGATTCACCCCTCCACTTT	CASSQDWGGRGYDSPLHF
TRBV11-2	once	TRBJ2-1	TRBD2	TGTGCCAGCAGCGTCTTCGGGGGGGCGCACAATGAGCAGTTCTTC	CASSVFGGAHNEQFF
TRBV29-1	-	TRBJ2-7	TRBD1	TGCAGCGTTGTAGAGACAGGGTTAAACTACGAGCAGTACTTC	CSVVETGLNYEQYF
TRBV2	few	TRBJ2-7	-	TGTGCCAGCAAGAGGACAGTAATCTACGAGCAGTACTTC	CASKRTVIYEQYF
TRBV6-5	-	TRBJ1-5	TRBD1	TGTGCCAGCAATTTACAGGGGGTGCAGCCCCAGCATTTT	CASNLQGVQPQHF
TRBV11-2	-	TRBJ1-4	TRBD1	TGTGCCAGCAGCCGGGACAGGGTGAATGAAAAACTGTTTTTT	CASSRDRVNEKLFF
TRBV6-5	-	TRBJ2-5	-	TGTGCCAGCAGCGACGCGGGTAACCAAGAGACCCAGTACTTC	CASSDAGNQETQYF
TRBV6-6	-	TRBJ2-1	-	TGTGCCAGCAGACCCCGTTTGGGAACCACTAGGGATGAGCAGTTCTTC	CASRPRLGTTRDEQFF
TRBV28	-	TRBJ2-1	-	TGTGCCAGCGAGTGGAGGTCCTACAATGAGCAGTTCTTC	CASEWRSYNEQFF
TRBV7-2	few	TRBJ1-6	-	TGTGCCAGCAGCTTATATGTCGGGGTTAGCTCCTATAATTCACCCCTCCACTTT	CASSLYVGVSSYNSPLHF
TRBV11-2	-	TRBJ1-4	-	TGTGCCATCGTTTCTACAGGGAACTTCGCAACTAATGAAAAACTGTTTTTT	CAIVSTGNFATNEKLFF
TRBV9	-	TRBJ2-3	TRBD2	TGTGCCAGCAACGGCGGGGGAGATACGCAGTATTTT	CASNGGGDTQYF
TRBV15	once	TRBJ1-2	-	TGTGCCACCAGCAGAGAGGGAGGGCTCGGTGGCTACACCTTC	CATSREGGLGGYTF
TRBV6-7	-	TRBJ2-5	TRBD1	TGTGCCAGCAGTTACGAGGGGTCCGGGACAGGGGGGACCCAGTACTTC	CASSYEGSGTGGTQYF
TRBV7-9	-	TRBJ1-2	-	TGTGCCAGCGGAGGGGCCCTCTATGGCTACACCTTC	CASGGALYGYTF